This TCR beta chain was retrieved from a study of T cell therapy after organ transplantation. Study conclusions and caveats: Effects of concurrent antirejection and antiviral medications were not evaluable. Reconstitution after therapy seemingly combined transferred and product-undetected endogenous clonotypes. Minimal repertoire change after therapy followed marked pretherapy expansions in nonresponders. Post-therapy CD8 clonality change correlated inversely with pretherapy clonality.

Repertoires were generated with immunoSEQ multiplex PCR, while TCRdb's copy carries only in-frame clones and drops some. The sample shows over 45,000 clones, 85% to 95% of them seen only once. On this clone: Its target is not known.

The sample in question was CD8+ T cells from blood, obtained before autologous CMV-specific T cell therapy. The clonotype comes from a human patient who had received a solid organ transplant and had CMV disease.

The CDR3 reads CASSWGRPGANVLTF. CDR3 DNA sequence: TGTGCCAGCAGCTGGGGGAGGCCTGGGGCCAACGTCCTGACTTTC. This rearrangement joins TRBV7-9 to TRBJ2-6; a weak D match, TRBD2 (6 bases). CDR1 is SEHNR, CDR2 FQNEAQ, per germline (reference sequence). This CDR3 is built from 15 residues. V lost 4 bases to trimming and J lost 2 bases, with 9 bases between them.